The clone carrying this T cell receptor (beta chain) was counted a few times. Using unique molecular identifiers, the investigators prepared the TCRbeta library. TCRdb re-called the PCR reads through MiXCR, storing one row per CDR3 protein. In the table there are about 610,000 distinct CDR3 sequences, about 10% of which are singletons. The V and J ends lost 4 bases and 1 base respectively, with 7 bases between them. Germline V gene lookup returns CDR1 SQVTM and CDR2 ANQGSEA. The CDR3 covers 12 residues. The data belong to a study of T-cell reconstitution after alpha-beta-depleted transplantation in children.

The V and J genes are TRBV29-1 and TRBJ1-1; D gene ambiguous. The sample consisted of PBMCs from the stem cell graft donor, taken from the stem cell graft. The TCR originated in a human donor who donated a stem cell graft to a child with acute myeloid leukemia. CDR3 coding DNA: TGCAGCGTTGCCTGGCAGAACACTGAAGCTTTCTTT. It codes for CSVAWQNTEAFF.